Listed below are T cell receptor beta chains from one sample, sequenced in a study of blood T cell repertoires in COVID-19. Using immunoSEQ multiplex PCR, the repertoire was profiled, and TCRdb retains in-frame clones only, with some absent. The sample records about 200,000 clones, about 82% being singletons. Source material: PBMCs or T cells enriched from blood (not recorded which). These receptor sequences come from a man aged 35-49 years with acute COVID-19. CDR3s include the opening cysteine and the closing phenylalanine or tryptophan. The D gene is left open where the match is weak. Size is omitted from some rows. Given values are once, few, many or a class for expanded clones.

V: TRBV18; D: NA; J: TRBJ1-1; size: NA; CDR3: CASSTAGTEAFF
V: TRBV27; D: TRBD1; J: TRBJ1-1; size: NA; CDR3: CASRVGTGNTEAFF
V: TRBV19; D: NA; J: TRBJ1-5; size: NA; CDR3: CASLPAQGRGSNQPQHF
V: TRBV6-5; D: TRBD1; J: TRBJ1-1; size: NA; CDR3: CASRTGMTEAFF
V: TRBV18; D: TRBD1; J: TRBJ2-7; size: few; CDR3: CASSPGGDRDWEQYF
V: TRBV28; D: NA; J: TRBJ2-7; size: NA; CDR3: CAIGPGSYEQYF
V: TRBV11-2; D: NA; J: TRBJ1-5; size: NA; CDR3: CASSPGAGSEPQHF
V: TRBV27; D: TRBD1; J: TRBJ2-3; size: NA; CDR3: CASRRAGGGDTQYF
V: TRBV6-5; D: NA; J: TRBJ1-1; size: NA; CDR3: CASSYSMSGNTEAFF
V: TRBV28; D: TRBD1; J: TRBJ1-1; size: NA; CDR3: CASRSLTGGGRTQNTEAFF
V: TRBV6-6; D: NA; J: TRBJ1-6; size: NA; CDR3: CAGTQGSSYNSPLHF
V: TRBV27; D: NA; J: TRBJ2-1; size: few; CDR3: CASGSAFSYNEQFF
V: TRBV28; D: TRBD2; J: TRBJ2-7; size: NA; CDR3: CASINGGGREYEQYF
V: TRBV28; D: TRBD2; J: TRBJ2-5; size: NA; CDR3: CASSQAGETQYF
V: TRBV27; D: TRBD2; J: TRBJ2-7; size: NA; CDR3: CASTNLAGASEQYF
V: TRBV2; D: TRBD2; J: TRBJ2-5; size: once; CDR3: CASRKGLAGPTGETQYF
V: TRBV7-8; D: TRBD1; J: TRBJ1-2; size: NA; CDR3: CASSLARGTGDGYGYTF
V: TRBV7-9; D: NA; J: TRBJ2-1; size: NA; CDR3: CASSFGGPYNEQFF
V: TRBV30; D: NA; J: TRBJ1-6; size: NA; CDR3: CAWEDDRSSTYRHSPLHF
V: TRBV12-5; D: NA; J: TRBJ2-1; size: once; CDR3: CASASRGSYNEQFF
V: TRBV27; D: TRBD1; J: TRBJ1-4; size: NA; CDR3: CASSRQGAREKLFF
V: TRBV5-1; D: NA; J: TRBJ1-1; size: NA; CDR3: CASSVQGPSMNTEAFF
V: TRBV6-2/TRBV6-3; D: TRBD2; J: TRBJ2-3; size: few; CDR3: CASNPAGTSTDTQYF
V: TRBV9; D: NA; J: TRBJ1-5; size: NA; CDR3: CASSTDSLGPQHF